This T cell receptor (beta chain) was recorded in a study of T cell repertoires in cytomegalovirus infection. On the study more broadly: Evidence of both CMV infection and a matching HLA type came from public TCR beta signatures.

This clonotype was detected only a few times. Its target is unknown. Study-level points and caveats: The ex vivo response showed dominance by HLA-C-restricted CMV-specific TCR beta clonotypes.

Trimming pared 3 bases from V and 2 bases from J, leaving 11 bases between. Germline CDR1 ENHRY, CDR2 SYGVKD. The CDR3 extends over 15 amino acids. TCRdb processed the reads anew with MiXCR; each CDR3 protein has one entry. The table has 300,000 to 400,000 distinct CDR3 sequences, about 27% seen once. The rearrangement uses TRBV10-3 and TRBJ1-5, with TRBD1 as a possible D gene (5 bases). This receptor was taken from a human donor in good health (CMV status not recorded). Some clones in this sample may be carry-over from other donors' samples. The source material was cultured PBMCs, sampled from culture after CMV antigen stimulation. The CDR3 sequence is CAISDGGVGNQPQHF. As DNA, the CDR3 is TGTGCCATCAGTGATGGAGGGGTAGGCAATCAGCCCCAGCATTTT.